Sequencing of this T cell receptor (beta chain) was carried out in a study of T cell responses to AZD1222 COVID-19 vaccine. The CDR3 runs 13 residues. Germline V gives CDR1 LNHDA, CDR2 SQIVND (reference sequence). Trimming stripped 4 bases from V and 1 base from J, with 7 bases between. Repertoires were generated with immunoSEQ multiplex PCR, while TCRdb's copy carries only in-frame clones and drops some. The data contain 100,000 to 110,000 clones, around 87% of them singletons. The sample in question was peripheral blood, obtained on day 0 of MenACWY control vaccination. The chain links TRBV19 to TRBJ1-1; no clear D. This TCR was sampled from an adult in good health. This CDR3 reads CASSSYRNTEAFF. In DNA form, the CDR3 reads TGTGCCAGTAGTAGTTACAGGAACACTGAAGCTTTCTTT.